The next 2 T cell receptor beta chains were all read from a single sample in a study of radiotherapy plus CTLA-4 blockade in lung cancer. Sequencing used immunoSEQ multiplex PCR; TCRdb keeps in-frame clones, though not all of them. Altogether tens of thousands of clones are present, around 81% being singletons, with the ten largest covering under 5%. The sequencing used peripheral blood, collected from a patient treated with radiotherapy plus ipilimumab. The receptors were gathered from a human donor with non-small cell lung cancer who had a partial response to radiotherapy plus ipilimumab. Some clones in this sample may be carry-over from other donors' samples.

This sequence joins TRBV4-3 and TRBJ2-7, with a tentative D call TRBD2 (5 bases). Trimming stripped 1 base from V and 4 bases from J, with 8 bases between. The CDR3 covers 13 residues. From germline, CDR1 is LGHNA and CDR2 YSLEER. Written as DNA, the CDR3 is TGCGCCAGCAGCCAAGGGGAGCCTTACGAGCAGTACTTC. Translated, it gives CASSQGEPYEQYF.

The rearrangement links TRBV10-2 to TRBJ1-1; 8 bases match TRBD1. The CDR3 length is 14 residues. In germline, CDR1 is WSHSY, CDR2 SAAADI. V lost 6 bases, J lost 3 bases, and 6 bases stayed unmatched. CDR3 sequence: CASSVDRVDTEAFF. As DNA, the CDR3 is TGCGCCAGCAGCGTGGACAGGGTAGACACTGAAGCTTTCTTT.